This entry lists 29 T cell receptor beta chains sequenced from one sample in a study of blood T cell repertoires in COVID-19. The assay was immunoSEQ multiplex PCR, and TCRdb's table has in-frame clones only and misses some. Of 310,000 or so clones listed, 70% to 90% were seen once; the top ten hold 8% to 10%. The specimen was PBMCs or T cells enriched from blood (not recorded which). The receptors stem from a woman in her 40s who had recovered from COVID-19.

V and J are TRBV25-1 and TRBJ2-7; TRBD2 agrees at 8 bases. V trimming: 4 bases; J trimming: 0 bases; junction bases outside the gene matches: 2. The CDR3 loop spans 14 amino acids. Germline V gene sequence: CDR1 MGHDK, CDR2 SYGVNS. The CDR3 spells CASSVAGNSYEQYF. The CDR3 nucleotides read TGTGCCAGCAGTGTAGCGGGGAACTCCTACGAGCAGTACTTC.

The count of this clone is one. The chain carries TRBV21-1 and TRBJ1-5. TRBV21-1 is described as a pseudogene. This CDR3 has 14 amino acids. DNA for the CDR3: TGTGCCAGCAGCAAATATGAGGGTACTCAGCCCCAGCATTTT. This codes for CASSKYEGTQPQHF.

The chain uses TRBV11-3 and TRBJ2-1; 9 bases match TRBD2. CDR3 length: 16 amino acids. Germline CDR1 is SGHNT and CDR2 is YENEEA. The J segment lost 2 bases and the V segment lost 5 bases, leaving 7 bases of the junction unmatched. The CDR3 reads CASSTTSGWAYNEQFF. The CDR3 DNA sequence: TGTGCCAGCAGCACCACTAGCGGGTGGGCCTACAATGAGCAGTTCTTC.

This clone was detected only a few times. The sample has other DNA sequences that encode this CDR3 too. The rearrangement links TRBV12-3 or TRBV12-4 to TRBJ1-1; no definite D call. The CDR3 is 12 amino acids. Trimming left V 3 bases short and J 5 bases short, with 7 bases between. CDR3 coding DNA: TGTGCCAGCAGTTTCGCGGGAACTGAAGCTTTCTTT. Translated: CASSFAGTEAFF.

The chain employs TRBV24-1 and TRBJ2-4; 11 bases fit TRBD2. Germline V gene lookup returns CDR1 KGHDR and CDR2 SFDVKD. J lost 7 bases, V lost 2 bases, and 6 bases had no gene match. The CDR3 consists of 16 residues. CDR3 sequence reads: CATSDSRLAGPNIQYF. As DNA, the CDR3 is TGTGCCACCAGTGATTCCCGACTAGCGGGGCCGAACATTCAGTACTTC.

The gene calls are TRBV11-2 and TRBJ2-5; tentatively, D is TRBD2 (6 bases). From germline, CDR1 is SGHAT and CDR2 FQNNGV. The CDR3 is 16 residues long. V was pared by 3 bases and J by 3 bases, with 17 bases between. The CDR3 sequence: CASSFSGAGHEETQYF. The CDR3 DNA is TGTGCCAGCAGCTTTTCAGGAGCGGGTCATGAAGAGACCCAGTACTTC.

This clone was observed a few times. The chain carries TRBV19 and TRBJ2-3; TRBD2 matches 13 bases. The CDR3 runs to 15 residues. Trimming at V came to 4 bases and at J to 5 bases, leaving 3 bases not matched to a gene. Germline CDR1 reads LNHDA; CDR2 reads SQIVND (reference sequence). The CDR3 sequence: CASSTTSGGVDTQYF. CDR3 sequence (DNA): TGTGCCAGTAGTACTACTAGCGGGGGGGTAGATACGCAGTATTTT. Variable domain in full (rest from reference TRBV19 and TRBJ2-3): DGGITQSPKYLFRKEGQNVTLSCEQNLNHDAMYWYRQDPGQGLRLIYYSQIVNDFQKGDIAEGYSVSREKKESFPLTVTSAQKNPTAFYLCASSTTSGGVDTQYFGPGTRLTVL.

DNA of the CDR3: TGCAGCGTCGGACAGGGAGTCGAGACCCAGTACTTC. This codes for CSVGQGVETQYF. The V call is TRBV29-1, the J call TRBJ2-5; 8 bases line up with TRBD1. The CDR3 has 12 residues. CDR1 is SQVTM and CDR2 is ANQGSEA in the germline V gene. The V segment lost 6 bases and the J segment 5 bases; nucleotides outside the gene matches: 5.

CDR3 nucleotide sequence: TGTGCCAGCAGCTTCGGAGCAACTAGCAATCAGCCCCAGCATTTT. It encodes CASSFGATSNQPQHF. The rearrangement uses TRBV5-6 and TRBJ1-5; D gene uncertain. The CDR3 contains 15 residues. Germline V gene lookup returns CDR1 SGHDT and CDR2 YYEEEE. V was trimmed by 2 bases and J by 0 bases, leaving 9 bases between them. Full variable domain (outside the CDR3, taken from reference TRBV5-6 and TRBJ1-5): DAGVTQSPTHLIKTRGQQVTLRCSPKSGHDTVSWYQQALGQGPQFIFQYYEEEERQRGNFPDRFSGHQFPNYSSELNVNALLLGDSALYLCASSFGATSNQPQHFGDGTRLSIL.

The chain links TRBV5-6 to TRBJ1-6; D is perhaps TRBD1 (5 bases). Trimming pared 2 bases from V and 10 bases from J, leaving 13 bases between. The CDR3 extends over 14 amino acids. CDR1 SGHDT and CDR2 YYEEEE come from the germline V gene. In DNA form, the CDR3 reads TGTGCCAGCAGCTTCCGGCAGGGTGTCTCACCCCTCCACTTT. Protein product: CASSFRQGVSPLHF.

The chain employs TRBV29-1 and TRBJ2-3; D possibly corresponds to TRBD2 (5 bases). Trimming pared 8 bases from V and 3 bases from J, leaving 15 bases between. Germline V gives CDR1 SQVTM, CDR2 ANQGSEA. The length of the CDR3 is 13 residues. The CDR3: CSLDREETDTQYF. The CDR3 DNA is TGCAGCCTCGACCGGGAAGAAACAGATACGCAGTATTTT.

The chain couples TRBV19 to TRBJ1-1, with D possibly TRBD1 on 5 matching bases. Germline V gene data show CDR1 as LNHDA and CDR2 as SQIVND (reference sequence). The germline V and J ends were trimmed by 6 bases and 8 bases, with 22 bases remaining between them. The CDR3 runs to 15 residues. CDR3 in DNA: TGTGCCAGTAGCCTCCTCGGCAGCTACCAGGGAGAAGCTTTCTTT. It yields the protein CASSLLGSYQGEAFF.

The chain couples TRBV4-3 to TRBJ1-4; 9 bases fit TRBD1. This CDR3 region has 15 residues. The V segment lost 0 bases and the J segment 7 bases; nucleotides outside the gene matches: 3. From germline, CDR1 is LGHNA and CDR2 YSLEER. The CDR3 region is CASSQETGGREKLFF. CDR3 DNA sequence: TGCGCCAGCAGCCAAGAGACAGGGGGGCGTGAAAAACTGTTTTTT.

The rearrangement joins TRBV2 to TRBJ2-1; tentatively, D is TRBD2 (6 bases). Germline lookup yields CDR1 SNHLY and CDR2 FYNNEI. Trimming pared 3 bases from V and 6 bases from J, leaving 12 bases between. The CDR3 has 14 residues. The CDR3 is CASSDSDYLNEQFF. The CDR3 DNA reads as TGTGCCAGCAGTGATTCGGACTACCTCAATGAGCAGTTCTTC.

V gene TRBV2 combines with J gene TRBJ1-5, with 7 nucleotides matching TRBD1. Germline assignment: CDR1 SNHLY and CDR2 FYNNEI. This CDR3 spans 16 amino acids. The J segment lost 1 base and the V segment lost 6 bases, leaving 9 bases of the junction unmatched. The CDR3 loop is CASRQTGVGSNQPQHF. The CDR3 DNA sequence: TGTGCCAGCAGACAAACAGGGGTGGGGAGCAATCAGCCCCAGCATTTT.

This chain uses TRBV21-1 with TRBJ1-1. TRBV21-1 is a pseudogene locus. The CDR3 runs to 11 residues. The CDR3 bases are TGTGCCAGCAGTCGAGGCACTGAAGCTTTCTTT. Translated: CASSRGTEAFF.

This clone was detected once. V gene TRBV7-9 combines with J gene TRBJ1-2; unclear D gene. Per germline, CDR1 SEHNR and CDR2 FQNEAQ (reference sequence). The CDR3 is made up of 14 amino acids. Deletions cut 5 bases from V and 3 bases from J, with 13 bases between. The CDR3 reads CASSPTTNYYGYTF. Written as DNA, the CDR3 is TGTGCCAGCAGCCCCACTACCAACTACTATGGCTACACCTTC.

The CDR3 region is CASSFPTGGKTEAFF. CDR3 coding DNA: TGTGCCAGCAGTTTCCCGACAGGGGGCAAAACTGAAGCTTTCTTT. V is TRBV28 and J is TRBJ1-1; the match to TRBD1 covers 10 bases. This CDR3 spans 15 amino acids. V was clipped by 3 bases and J by 5 bases; unmatched bases: 6. CDR1 is MDHEN, CDR2 SYDVKM, per germline. Full variable domain (missing parts from reference TRBV28 and TRBJ1-1): DVKVTQSSRYLVKRTGEKVFLECVQDMDHENMFWYRQDPGLGLRLIYFSYDVKMKEKGDIPEGYSVSREKKERFSLILESASTNQTSMYLCASSFPTGGKTEAFFGQGTRLTVV.

The chain is built from TRBV18 and TRBJ2-3, with 8 positions matching TRBD2. The CDR3 loop spans 14 amino acids. Germline V gene data show CDR1 as KGHSH and CDR2 as LQKENI. V lost 5 bases to trimming and J lost 1 base; unmatched junction nucleotides: 2. CDR3 sequence: CASSGREGTDTQYF. The CDR3 region has the DNA TGTGCCAGCTCAGGGCGGGAGGGCACAGATACGCAGTATTTT.

The chain combines TRBV18 with TRBJ2-7, with D unclear. The germline V gene has CDR1 KGHSH and CDR2 LQKENI. CDR3 length: 15 residues. V shed 1 base and J shed 2 bases, with 12 bases lying between them. Here the CDR3 reads CASSPLFATTYEQYF. The CDR3 bases are TGTGCCAGCTCACCACTTTTTGCTACCACCTACGAGCAGTACTTC.

The rearrangement joins TRBV2 to TRBJ1-2; D not certain. The CDR3 loop spans 12 amino acids. CDR1 and CDR2 from the germline V gene are SNHLY and FYNNEI. The V end lost 1 base, the J end lost 5 bases, and 5 bases lay between the germline ends. The CDR3 is CASSEGPYGYTF. As DNA, the CDR3 is TGTGCCAGCAGTGAAGGGCCGTATGGCTACACCTTC.

This chain uses TRBV5-3 with TRBJ2-7; 7 bases match TRBD2. TRBV5-3 is an ORF, with its function uncertain. The CDR3 spans 17 residues. Trimming at V came to 2 bases and at J to 4 bases, leaving 15 bases not matched to a gene. The CDR3 DNA reads TGTGCCAGAAGCTTCGGCCTACATGCTAGCGGAGGGTACGAGCAGTACTTC. Translated: CARSFGLHASGGYEQYF.

This sequence joins TRBV3-1 (or the pseudogene TRBV3-2) and TRBJ1-2; 11 bases map to TRBD1. Germline V gives CDR1 LGHDT, CDR2 YNNKEL (reference sequence). The CDR3 runs to 14 residues. V shed 6 bases and J 6 bases; nucleotides not matched to a gene: 6. The CDR3 spells CASRKGQGGNGYTF. As DNA, the CDR3 is TGTGCCAGCAGAAAGGGACAGGGGGGGAATGGCTACACCTTC.

This chain joins TRBV6-1 and TRBJ2-3; D uncertain. Germline assignment: CDR1 MNHNS and CDR2 SASEGT. Trimming stripped 3 bases from V and 5 bases from J, with 12 bases between. This CDR3 region has 14 residues. In DNA, the CDR3 is TGTGCCAGCAGTGAGTTGGGCGTCCAAGATACGCAGTATTTT. Translated: CASSELGVQDTQYF.

The CDR3 DNA reads as TGTGCCAGCAGCCCCTGGGGGGGGGCAAACGAGCAGTACTTC. It translates to CASSPWGGANEQYF. This chain links TRBV7-2 with TRBJ2-7, with D perhaps TRBD2 (7 bases). Germline V gene sequence: CDR1 SGHTA, CDR2 FQGNSA. V lost 5 bases and J lost 5, with 16 bases in between. This CDR3 contains 14 residues.

The chain is built from TRBV24-1 and TRBJ2-3, with 7 bases that match TRBD1. J was trimmed by 5 bases and V by 6 bases; bases with no gene match: 13. The CDR3 contains 16 residues. CDR1 is KGHDR, CDR2 SFDVKD, per germline. The CDR3 DNA sequence: TGTGCCACCAGTCCGGGACAGCTGACTTTTGGAGATACGCAGTATTTT. Its protein is CATSPGQLTFGDTQYF.

The rearrangement uses TRBV7-2 and TRBJ1-2; 7 nucleotides match TRBD1. Germline CDR1 is SGHTA and CDR2 is FQGNSA. Losses at the gene ends were 6 bases for V and 1 base for J; bases not matched to a gene: 2. The CDR3 spans 13 residues. CDR3 amino acids: CASRRQGNYGYTF. The CDR3 DNA is TGTGCCAGCAGGCGACAGGGTAACTATGGCTACACCTTC. The full variable domain, completed using reference TRBV7-2 and TRBJ1-2, is GAGVSQSPSNKVTEKGKDVELRCDPISGHTALYWYRQSLGQGLEFLIYFQGNSAPDKSGLPSDRFSAERTGGSVSTLTIQRTQQEDSAVYLCASRRQGNYGYTFGSGTRLTVV.

CDR3 bases: TGTGCCAGCTCACCACCCCCAAGAGGCGATGAGCAGTTCTTC. This translates into CASSPPPRGDEQFF. The chain carries TRBV18 and TRBJ2-1; D remains ambiguous. The length of the CDR3 is 14 residues. With 0 bases removed from V and 8 bases from J, the gap between germline ends came to 11 bases. Germline V gene lookup returns CDR1 KGHSH and CDR2 LQKENI. The entire variable domain, with the rest obtained from reference TRBV18 and TRBJ2-1, is as follows: NAGVMQNPRHLVRRRGQEARLRCSPMKGHSHVYWYRQLPEEGLKFMVYLQKENIIDESGMPKERFSAEFPKEGPSILRIQQVVRGDSAAYFCASSPPPRGDEQFFGPGTRLTVL.

The gene calls are TRBV6-5 and TRBJ2-7; maybe TRBD1 (6 bases). Germline loops: CDR1 MNHEY, CDR2 SVGAGI. The CDR3 is 14 amino acids. V was trimmed by 7 bases and J by 3 bases, leaving 16 bases between them. In DNA, the CDR3 is TGTGCCAGCACCCAGACAGGTTGGGGCTACGAGCAGTACTTC. Its protein is CASTQTGWGYEQYF.